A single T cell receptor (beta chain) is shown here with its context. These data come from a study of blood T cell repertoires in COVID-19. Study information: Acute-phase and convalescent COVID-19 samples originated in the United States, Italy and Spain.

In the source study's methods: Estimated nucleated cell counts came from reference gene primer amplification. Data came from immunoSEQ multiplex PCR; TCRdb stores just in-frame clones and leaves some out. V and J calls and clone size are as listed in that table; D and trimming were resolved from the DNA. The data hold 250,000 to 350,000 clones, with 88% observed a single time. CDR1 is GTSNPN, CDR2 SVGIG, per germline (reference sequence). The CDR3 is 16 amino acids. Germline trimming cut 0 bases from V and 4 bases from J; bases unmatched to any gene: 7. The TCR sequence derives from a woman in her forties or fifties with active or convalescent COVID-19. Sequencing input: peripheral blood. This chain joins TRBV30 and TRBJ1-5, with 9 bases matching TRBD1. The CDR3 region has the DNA TGTGCCTGGAGTGTACTAACAGGGGGCGGAAATCAGCCCCAGCATTTT. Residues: CAWSVLTGGGNQPQHF.